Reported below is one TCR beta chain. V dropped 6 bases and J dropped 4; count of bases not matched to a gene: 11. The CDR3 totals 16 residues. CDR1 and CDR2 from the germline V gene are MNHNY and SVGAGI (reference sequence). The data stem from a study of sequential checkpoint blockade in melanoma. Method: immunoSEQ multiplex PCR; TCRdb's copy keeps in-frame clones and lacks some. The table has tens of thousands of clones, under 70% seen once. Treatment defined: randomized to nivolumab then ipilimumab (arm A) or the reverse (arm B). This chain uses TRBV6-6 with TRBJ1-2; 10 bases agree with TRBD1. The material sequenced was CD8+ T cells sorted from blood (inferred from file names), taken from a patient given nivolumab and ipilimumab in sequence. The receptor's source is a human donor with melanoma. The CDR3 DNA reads TGTGCCAGCAGATCCCAGACAGGGGGCGTTATCTATGGCTACACCTTC. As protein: CASRSQTGGVIYGYTF.